This entry lists 19 T cell receptor beta chains sequenced from one sample in a study of T-cell reconstitution after alpha-beta-depleted transplantation in children. TCRbeta library construction was performed incorporating unique molecular identifiers. From the PCR reads, TCRdb called clonotypes with MiXCR, one entry per CDR3 protein. The sample consists of some 500,000 distinct CDR3 sequences, around 16% of them appearing once. The sample here was PBMCs from the stem cell graft donor, taken from the stem cell graft. These receptors were obtained from a human donor who donated a stem cell graft to a child with acute lymphoblastic leukemia.

The chain carries TRBV5-1 and TRBJ2-7; unclear D gene. V lost 2 bases to trimming and J lost 2 bases, with 8 bases between them. CDR3 size: 13 residues. CDR1 is SGHRS and CDR2 is YFSETQ in the germline V gene. CDR3 region: CASSFYDPYEQYF. CDR3 nucleotide sequence: TGCGCCAGCAGCTTCTACGATCCCTACGAGCAGTACTTC.

This clonotype has a handful of counts. The chain uses TRBV27 and TRBJ1-6; tentatively, D is TRBD1 (6 bases). This CDR3 is built from 17 residues. Germline V gene lookup returns CDR1 MNHEY and CDR2 SMNVEV (reference sequence). The ends were cut back, 3 bases at V and 1 base at J, with 13 bases in the middle. The CDR3: CASSFQQGWSYNSPLHF. As DNA, the CDR3 is TGTGCCAGCAGTTTCCAACAGGGTTGGTCCTATAATTCACCCCTCCACTTT.

This clonotype was counted only a few times. The V call is TRBV7-8, the J call TRBJ2-5; D unresolved. Per the germline V gene, CDR1 is SGHVS and CDR2 is FQNEAQ. The V gene lost 1 base and the J gene lost 1 base, with 7 bases spanning the gap. This CDR3 region has 14 residues. In nucleotides, the CDR3 is TGTGCCAGCAGCTTAGAACACTTCCAAGAGACCCAGTACTTC. Translated: CASSLEHFQETQYF.

The sample holds a few counts of this clonotype. The chain is built from TRBV12-3 or TRBV12-4 and TRBJ2-3, with 9 bases fitting TRBD1. J was trimmed by 2 bases and V by 4 bases; bases with no gene match: 7. CDR3 length: 16 amino acids. CDR3 sequence (DNA): TGTGCCAGCAGTTCCCCGGGACAGGGCCACACAGATACGCAGTATTTT. The encoded protein is CASSSPGQGHTDTQYF.

This clonotype has just a few counts. The rearrangement uses TRBV3-1 and TRBJ2-7; perhaps TRBD2 as D (6 bases). The V end lost 6 bases, the J end lost 3 bases, and 12 bases lay between the germline ends. Germline CDR1 LGHDT, CDR2 YNNKEL (reference sequence). CDR3 size: 13 residues. CDR3 residues: CASRKSGDYEQYF. CDR3 DNA: TGTGCCAGCAGGAAGTCGGGGGACTACGAGCAGTACTTC.

The rearrangement uses TRBV6-2 or TRBV6-3 and TRBJ1-2; 7 positions match TRBD1. The germline V gene has CDR1 MNHEY and CDR2 SVGEGT. This CDR3 region has 15 residues. The J segment lost 5 bases and the V segment lost 5 bases, leaving 11 bases of the junction unmatched. The CDR3 loop is CASSPEQGIRYGYTF. DNA for the CDR3: TGTGCCAGCAGTCCAGAACAGGGGATTAGGTATGGCTACACCTTC.

The gene calls are TRBV4-2 and TRBJ2-1; 10 bases fit TRBD2. The CDR3 length is 18 residues. V lost 0 bases, J lost 8 bases, and 13 bases stayed unmatched. Germline V lookup: CDR1 LGHNA, CDR2 YNFKEQ. The CDR3 coding sequence is TGTGCCAGCAGCCAAGATCTCGGGGAACTAGCGGGGCCGGATGAGCAGTTCTTC. Protein sequence: CASSQDLGELAGPDEQFF.

This sequence joins TRBV5-1 and TRBJ1-1; TRBD1 might be the D (6 bases). The germline CDR1 and CDR2 sequences are SGHRS and YFSETQ. The CDR3 loop spans 13 amino acids. Trimming took off 6 bases at V and 4 bases at J, with 13 bases between the two ends. The CDR3 is CASILEGGTEAFF. Written as DNA, the CDR3 is TGCGCCAGCATCCTGGAGGGGGGCACTGAAGCTTTCTTT.

The gene calls are TRBV19 and TRBJ2-2, with D perhaps matching TRBD2 (5 bases). In germline, CDR1 is LNHDA, CDR2 SQIVND (reference sequence). The CDR3 loop spans 14 amino acids. V lost 6 bases to trimming and J lost 1 base, with 9 bases between them. The CDR3 region has the DNA TGTGCCAGTAGGCCGAGGGTGAACACCGGGGAGCTGTTTTTT. It yields the protein CASRPRVNTGELFF.

This clonotype was recorded once. The chain joins TRBV18 to TRBJ1-3; D not resolved. The CDR3 spans 12 residues. With 3 bases removed from V and 8 bases from J, the gap between germline ends came to 8 bases. The germline CDR1 and CDR2 sequences are KGHSH and LQKENI. Here the CDR3 DNA reads TGTGCCAGCTCACCCTCCACGGACACCATATATTTT. Translated, it gives CASSPSTDTIYF. Combining the CDR3 with reference TRBV18 and TRBJ1-3 gives the whole variable domain NAGVMQNPRHLVRRRGQEARLRCSPMKGHSHVYWYRQLPEEGLKFMVYLQKENIIDESGMPKERFSAEFPKEGPSILRIQQVVRGDSAAYFCASSPSTDTIYFGEGSWLTVV.

The CDR3 bases are TGCGCCAGCAGCATGGCCCCGACGGGGACGAACGGCTACACCTTC. Amino acids: CASSMAPTGTNGYTF. This chain connects TRBV5-1 to TRBJ1-2; weak D call: TRBD1 (5 bases). CDR1 and CDR2 (germline): SGHRS, YFSETQ. This CDR3 has 15 amino acids. V lost 4 bases and J 8 bases, leaving 21 bases between the germline ends.

A few counts support this clonotype. J is TRBJ1-1 and V is TRBV3-1; D remains unclear. This CDR3 spans 12 amino acids. CDR1 LGHDT and CDR2 YNNKEL come from the germline V gene (reference sequence). V lost 5 bases and J lost 4, with 8 bases in between. The CDR3 sequence is CASSWTATEAFF. In nucleotides, the CDR3 is TGTGCCAGCAGCTGGACGGCCACTGAAGCTTTCTTT. Full variable domain (remainder filled in from reference TRBV3-1 and TRBJ1-1): DTAVSQTPKYLVTQMGNDKSIKCEQNLGHDTMYWYKQDSKKFLKIMFSYNNKELIINETVPNRFSPKSPDKAHLNLHINSLELGDSAVYFCASSWTATEAFFGQGTRLTVV.

This clonotype has just a few counts. The V call is TRBV10-3, the J call TRBJ2-7; perhaps TRBD2 as D (5 bases). The CDR3 loop spans 14 amino acids. Germline values: CDR1 ENHRY, CDR2 SYGVKD. Trimming took off 3 bases at V and 4 bases at J, with 13 bases between the two ends. The chain's CDR3 is CAISDAGNQYEQYF. CDR3 bases: TGTGCCATCAGTGATGCCGGGAACCAATACGAGCAGTACTTC.

This chain joins TRBV12-3 or TRBV12-4 and TRBJ2-5, with D maybe TRBD2 (5 bases). The CDR3 loop spans 18 amino acids. V lost 0 bases to trimming and J lost 1 base, with 18 bases between them. The CDR3 nucleotides are TGTGCCAGCAGTTTAGCGCTAATCGGGGTCTCTGGCCAAGAGACCCAGTACTTC. This sequence encodes CASSLALIGVSGQETQYF.

This clonotype occurred a few times. The chain's CDR3 is CASMRDRGGMNTEAFF. The CDR3 DNA sequence: TGTGCCAGCATGCGGGACAGGGGGGGGATGAACACTGAAGCTTTCTTT. The chain has TRBV6-1 and TRBJ1-1; TRBD1 agrees at 11 bases. CDR1 and CDR2 from the germline V gene are MNHNS and SASEGT. With V trimmed by 7 bases and J by 0 bases, 7 bases remained unmatched. The CDR3 runs 16 residues.

This clonotype showed up just a few times. The chain uses TRBV5-1 and TRBJ2-7; D might be TRBD1 (6 bases). Per germline, CDR1 SGHRS and CDR2 YFSETQ. This CDR3 region has 14 residues. Trimming took 5 bases from V and 4 from J, leaving 16 bases between them. This chain's CDR3 is CASSMVTGDYEQYF. The CDR3 DNA follows: TGCGCCAGCAGTATGGTGACAGGCGATTACGAGCAGTACTTC.

This clonotype was seen a few times. The V gene is TRBV5-1, the J gene TRBJ2-7; TRBD1 agrees at 7 bases. CDR1 SGHRS and CDR2 YFSETQ come from the germline V gene. V shed 0 bases and J 5 bases; nucleotides not matched to a gene: 8. CDR3 length: 15 residues. The CDR3 DNA reads as TGCGCCAGCAGCTTGGCCAGGGGGACCCGGGACGAGCAGTACTTC. It yields the protein CASSLARGTRDEQYF.

This clonotype was seen more than once but under ten times. The gene calls are TRBV10-3 and TRBJ2-7; 7 nucleotides align to TRBD1. The J segment lost 0 bases and the V segment lost 10 bases, leaving 3 bases of the junction unmatched. Germline V gene data show CDR1 as ENHRY and CDR2 as SYGVKD. CDR3 length: 12 residues. CDR3 in amino acids: CATGQASYEQYF. In nucleotides, the CDR3 is TGTGCCACAGGACAGGCCTCCTACGAGCAGTACTTC.

The CDR3 loop is CASKGQNTEAFF. CDR3 sequence (DNA): TGTGCCAGCAAGGGGCAAAACACTGAAGCTTTCTTT. The chain combines TRBV12-3 or TRBV12-4 with TRBJ1-1; possibly TRBD1 for D (5 bases). This CDR3 comprises 12 residues. V shed 7 bases and J shed 2 bases, with 8 bases lying between them.